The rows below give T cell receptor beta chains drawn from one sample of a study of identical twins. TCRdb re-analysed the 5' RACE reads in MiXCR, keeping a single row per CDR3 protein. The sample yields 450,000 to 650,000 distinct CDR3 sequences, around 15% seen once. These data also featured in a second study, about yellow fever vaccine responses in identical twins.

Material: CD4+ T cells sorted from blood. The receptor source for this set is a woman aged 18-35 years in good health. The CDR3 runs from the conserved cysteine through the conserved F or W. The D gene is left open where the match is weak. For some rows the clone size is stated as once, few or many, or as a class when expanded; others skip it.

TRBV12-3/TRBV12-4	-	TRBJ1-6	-	CASSFGFGGADSPLHF	TGTGCCAGCAGTTTTGGGTTCGGGGGGGCAGATTCACCCCTCCACTTT
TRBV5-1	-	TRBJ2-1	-	CASSLEGSRNEQFF	TGCGCCAGCAGCTTGGAGGGGTCTCGCAATGAGCAGTTCTTC
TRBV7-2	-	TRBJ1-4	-	CASSKTSTNEKLFF	TGTGCCAGCAGTAAGACATCGACTAATGAAAAACTGTTTTTT
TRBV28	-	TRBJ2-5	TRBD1	CASSLKKARGLETQYF	TGTGCCAGCAGTTTAAAAAAGGCTAGGGGGCTGGAGACCCAGTACTTC
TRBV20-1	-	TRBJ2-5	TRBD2	CSAPRGEETQYF	TGCAGTGCTCCACGGGGGGAAGAGACCCAGTACTTC
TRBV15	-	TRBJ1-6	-	CATSRRRGTTSSYNSPLHF	TGTGCCACCAGCAGGAGAAGGGGGACAACAAGCTCCTATAATTCACCCCTCCACTTT
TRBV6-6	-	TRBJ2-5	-	CASRTGTETQYF	TGTGCCAGCAGAACCGGGACAGAGACCCAGTACTTC
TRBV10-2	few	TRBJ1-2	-	CASSAAGIYGYTF	TGCGCCAGCAGTGCCGCAGGGATCTATGGCTACACCTTC
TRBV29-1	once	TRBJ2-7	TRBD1	CSARTGSEQYF	TGCAGCGCTCGGACAGGGTCCGAGCAGTACTTC
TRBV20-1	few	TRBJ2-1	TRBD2	CSARAFPEREGLYNEQFF	TGCAGTGCTAGGGCTTTTCCGGAGCGGGAGGGTCTCTACAATGAGCAGTTCTTC
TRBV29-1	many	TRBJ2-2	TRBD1	CSGYDRVGTGELFF	TGCAGCGGATACGACAGGGTCGGAACCGGGGAGCTGTTTTTT
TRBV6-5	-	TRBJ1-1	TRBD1	CASSYDRVGTEAFF	TGTGCCAGCAGTTACGACAGGGTTGGCACTGAAGCTTTCTTT